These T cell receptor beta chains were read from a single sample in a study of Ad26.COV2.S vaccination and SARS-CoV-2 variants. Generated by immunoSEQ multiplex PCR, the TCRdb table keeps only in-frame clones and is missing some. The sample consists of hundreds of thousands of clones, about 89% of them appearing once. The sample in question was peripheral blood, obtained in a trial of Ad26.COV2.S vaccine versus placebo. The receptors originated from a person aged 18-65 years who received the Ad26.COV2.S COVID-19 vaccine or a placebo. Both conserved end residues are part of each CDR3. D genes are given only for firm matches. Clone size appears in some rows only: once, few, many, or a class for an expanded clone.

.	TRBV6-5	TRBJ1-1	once	TGTGCCAGCAGGACGCCCGAGAGGGGGACTGAAGCTTTCTTT	CASRTPERGTEAFF
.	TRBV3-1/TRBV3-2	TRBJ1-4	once	TGTGCCAGCAGCCCAGAAGGTTCTAATGAAAAACTGTTTTTT	CASSPEGSNEKLFF
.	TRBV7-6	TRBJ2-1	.	TGTGCCAGCAGCTTAGCGGTCTGGGACTCCTACAATGAGCAGTTCTTC	CASSLAVWDSYNEQFF
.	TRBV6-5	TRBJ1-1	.	TGTGCCAGCAGTTACTCTGCGGAGGACACTGAAGCTTTCTTT	CASSYSAEDTEAFF
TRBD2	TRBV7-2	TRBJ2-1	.	TGTGCCAGCAGCTTAGCCCCAGCGGGGGCCCCCTACAATGAGCAGTTCTTC	CASSLAPAGAPYNEQFF
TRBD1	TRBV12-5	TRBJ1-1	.	TGTGCTAGTGGTTTGAGTCCAGGGGGCGTCGGAGTACCGACTGAAGCTTTCTTT	CASGLSPGGVGVPTEAFF
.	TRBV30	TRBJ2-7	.	TGTGCCTGGAGTGTGCCAGGGACCTCCTACGAGCAGTACTTC	CAWSVPGTSYEQYF
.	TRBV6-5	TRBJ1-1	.	TGTGCCAGCAGTTACGGTATAGGGGGAAGCACTGAAGCTTTCTTT	CASSYGIGGSTEAFF
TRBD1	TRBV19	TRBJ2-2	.	TGTGCCAGTAGCACAGGGGGCGCGTACGGGGAGCTGTTTTTT	CASSTGGAYGELFF
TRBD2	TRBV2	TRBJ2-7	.	TGTGCCAGCCCTGCTAGCGGGAATTCCTACGAGCAGTACTTC	CASPASGNSYEQYF
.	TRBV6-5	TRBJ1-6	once	TGTGCCAGCACCCTCCAGCCCACATATAATTCACCCCTCCACTTT	CASTLQPTYNSPLHF
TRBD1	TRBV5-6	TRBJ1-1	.	TGTGCCAGCAGCGGGGAGGGGGCGTTGGACACTGAAGCTTTCTTT	CASSGEGALDTEAFF
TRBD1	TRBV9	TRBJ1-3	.	TGTGCCAGCACCCCGGGACAGGGACTCTCTGGAAACACCATATATTTT	CASTPGQGLSGNTIYF
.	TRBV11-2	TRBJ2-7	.	TGTGCCAGCAGCCTTCGCACCTTCGGGAGCTCCTACGAGCAGTACTTC	CASSLRTFGSSYEQYF
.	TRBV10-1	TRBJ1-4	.	TGCGCCAGCAATGACGATCCAAGGTCCAGGCGCGACGAAAAACTGTTTTTT	CASNDDPRSRRDEKLFF
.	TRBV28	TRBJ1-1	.	TGTGCCAGCAGGACCACAGGAGACAACACTGAAGCTTTCTTT	CASRTTGDNTEAFF
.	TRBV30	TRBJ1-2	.	TGTGCCTGGAGTGTTCGGGTCAGGGATGGCTACACCTTC	CAWSVRVRDGYTF
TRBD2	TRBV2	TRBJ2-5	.	TGTGCCAGCAGTGTCAGCGGGAGGTCGCACTGGGAGGCGACCCAGTACTTC	CASSVSGRSHWEATQYF
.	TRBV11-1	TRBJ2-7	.	TGTGCCAGCAGCTCCCCGACGGAGGCCGAGCAGTACTTC	CASSSPTEAEQYF
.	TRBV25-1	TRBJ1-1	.	TGTGCCAGCAGCAGAGGCGCTGAAGCTTTCTTT	CASSRGAEAFF
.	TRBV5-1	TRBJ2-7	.	TGCGCCAGCAGTGGGGCCGGTATCGAGCAGTACTTC	CASSGAGIEQYF
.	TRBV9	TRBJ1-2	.	TGTGCCAGCAGCCCAACTACCGGGACAACCTATGGCTACACCTTC	CASSPTTGTTYGYTF
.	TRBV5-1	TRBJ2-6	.	TGCGCCAGCAGCTTGGTCGTCGGAGGCTCTGGGGCCAACGTCCTGACTTTC	CASSLVVGGSGANVLTF
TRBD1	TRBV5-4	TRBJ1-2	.	TGTGCCAGCAGCTTGATTTATACAACAGGGGAATATGGCTACACCTTC	CASSLIYTTGEYGYTF
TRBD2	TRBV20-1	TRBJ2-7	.	TGCAGTGCTAGTGGACTAGCGGGGTTCTACGAGCAGTACTTC	CSASGLAGFYEQYF
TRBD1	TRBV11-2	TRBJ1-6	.	TGTGCCAGCAGCCCCGGACAGGGCTATAATTCACCCCTCCACTTT	CASSPGQGYNSPLHF
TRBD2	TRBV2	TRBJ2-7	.	TGTGCCAGCAGGGTAGCGGGTTATTACGAGCAGTACTTC	CASRVAGYYEQYF
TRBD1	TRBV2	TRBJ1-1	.	TGTGCCAGCAGTGATAGGGGGCCCTTGGACACTGAAGCTTTCTTT	CASSDRGPLDTEAFF
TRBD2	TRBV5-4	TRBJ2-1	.	TGTGCCAGCATCCCCGGCCCCGGCGGGGGGGGCACCTACAATGAGCAGTTCTTC	CASIPGPGGGGTYNEQFF
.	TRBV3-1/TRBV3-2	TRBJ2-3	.	TGTGCCAGCAGCCAAGATAAGGGGGACCTGCGAGATACGCAGTATTTT	CASSQDKGDLRDTQYF
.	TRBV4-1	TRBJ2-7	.	TGCGCCAGCAGCCCTAGGACAGTAAGCTCCTACGAGCAGTACTTC	CASSPRTVSSYEQYF
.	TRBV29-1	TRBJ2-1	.	TGCAGCGTTGAACCACAGGACAATGAGCAGTTCTTC	CSVEPQDNEQFF
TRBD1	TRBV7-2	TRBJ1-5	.	TGTGCCAGCAGCGCCCCCGGGGCCAGGGGGCTGTGGCCCCAGCATTTT	CASSAPGARGLWPQHF
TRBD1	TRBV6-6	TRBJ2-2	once	TGTGCCAGCAGCAAAAGACAGGGGAACACCGGGGAGCTGTTTTTT	CASSKRQGNTGELFF
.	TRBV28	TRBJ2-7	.	TGTGCCAGCAGTAAACTCTACGAGCAGTACTTC	CASSKLYEQYF
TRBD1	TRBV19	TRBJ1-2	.	TGTGCCAGTAAAAAAACAGGGGTAAGGGATGGCTACACCTTC	CASKKTGVRDGYTF
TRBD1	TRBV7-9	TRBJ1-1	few	TGTGCCACTCGGGACAGTGAAGCTTTCTTT	CATRDSEAFF
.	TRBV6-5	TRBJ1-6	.	TGTGCCAGCAGTTACTCAATTACGTTTAATTCACCCCTCCACTTT	CASSYSITFNSPLHF
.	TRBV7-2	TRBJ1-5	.	TGTGCCAGCAGCTCCGTTACAGGGTCGAATCAGCCCCAGCATTTT	CASSSVTGSNQPQHF
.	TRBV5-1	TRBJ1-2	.	TGCGCCAGCAGCTTATCCAGGGGCCCCACCTATGGCTACACCTTC	CASSLSRGPTYGYTF
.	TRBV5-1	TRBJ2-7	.	TGCGCCAGCAGCTTGGACGGATTGGGACCCTACGAGCAGTACTTC	CASSLDGLGPYEQYF
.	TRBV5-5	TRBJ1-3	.	TGTGCCAGCAGCATTTATCAGCCAAGGGACACCATATATTTT	CASSIYQPRDTIYF
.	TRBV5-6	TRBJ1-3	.	TGTGCCAGCAGCTACCCAGGGTACAGAAGCAACACCATATATTTT	CASSYPGYRSNTIYF
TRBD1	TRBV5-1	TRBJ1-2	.	TGCGCCAGCATCCTTGGACCGGGACAGGGGTCTCGTGGCTACACCTTC	CASILGPGQGSRGYTF
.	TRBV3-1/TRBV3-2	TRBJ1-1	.	TGTGCCAGCAGCCAAGATTCTTTTATGGTGGGACTTCCCACTGAAGCTTTCTTT	CASSQDSFMVGLPTEAFF
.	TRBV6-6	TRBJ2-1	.	TGTGCCAGCAGCCTCGCGGTTGAGCAGTTCTTC	CASSLAVEQFF